This TCR beta chain derives from a study of CD8+CD57+ T cells in acquired aplastic anemia. Whole-study findings and limits: Patients had around 30 CD8+ CDR3 sequences in common with controls (the shared set).

As concerns this clonotype: Its specificity is not known.

V dropped 5 bases and J dropped 5; count of bases not matched to a gene: 3. The germline CDR1 and CDR2 sequences are SEHNR and FQNEAQ (reference sequence). This CDR3 has 12 residues. Both TCR beta VDJ combination and CDR3 sequence profiling were carried out. Genomic DNA was the template for this profiling. In TCRdb, the reads were re-called with MiXCR into one record per CDR3 protein. The sample lists 250,000 to 350,000 distinct CDR3 sequences, around 60% seen once, with 7% to 9% in the top ten. Input material: sorted CD4+, CD8+, or CD8+CD57+ T cells (not recorded which) from PBMCs. This TCR was recovered from a human donor with severe aplastic anemia or a healthy control (not recorded which). The chain has TRBV7-9 and TRBJ2-7; 7 positions match TRBD1. The CDR3 sequence: CASSHRGDEQYF. The CDR3 coding sequence is TGTGCCAGCAGCCACAGGGGCGACGAGCAGTACTTC. The whole variable domain, filled in from reference TRBV7-9 and TRBJ2-7, reads DTGVSQNPRHKITKRGQNVTFRCDPISEHNRLYWYRQTLGQGPEFLTYFQNEAQLEKSRLLSDRFSAERPKGSFSTLEIQRTEQGDSAMYLCASSHRGDEQYFGPGTRLTVT.